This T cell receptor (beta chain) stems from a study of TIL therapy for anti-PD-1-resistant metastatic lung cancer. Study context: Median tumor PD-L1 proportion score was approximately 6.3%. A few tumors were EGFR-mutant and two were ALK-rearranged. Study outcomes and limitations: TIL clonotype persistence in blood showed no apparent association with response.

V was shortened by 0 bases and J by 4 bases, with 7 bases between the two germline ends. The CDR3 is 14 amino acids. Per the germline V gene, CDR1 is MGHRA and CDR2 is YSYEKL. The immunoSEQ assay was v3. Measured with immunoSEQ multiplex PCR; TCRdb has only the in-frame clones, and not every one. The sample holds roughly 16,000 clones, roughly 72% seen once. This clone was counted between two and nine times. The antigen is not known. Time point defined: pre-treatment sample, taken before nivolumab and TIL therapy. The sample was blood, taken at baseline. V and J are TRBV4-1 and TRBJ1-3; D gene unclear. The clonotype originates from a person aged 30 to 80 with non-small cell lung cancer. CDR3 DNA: TGCGCCAGCAGCCAAGATAGGGCAGGAAACACCATATATTTT. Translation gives CASSQDRAGNTIYF.